This TCR beta chain was recovered during a study of CD8 T cells in ankylosing spondylitis. Study results and caveats: What seemed typical of ankylosing spondylitis blood was a TCR beta motif built from roughly eight highly homologous variants. Relatively rare in peripheral blood, disease-linked clones were also CD8+. Earlier studies detected some motif variants in reactive arthritis synovial fluid and blood.

V was clipped by 4 bases and J by 7 bases, with 11 bases between them. Per the germline V gene, CDR1 is LNHNV and CDR2 is YYDKDF (reference sequence). The length of the CDR3 is 13 residues. TCRdb re-called the 5' RACE reads through MiXCR, storing one row per CDR3 protein. The sample lists roughly 35,000 distinct CDR3 sequences, 13% occurring once. This clonotype was picked up a small number of times. Its specificity is unknown. The TCR sequence derives from a male donor with ankylosing spondylitis. This rearrangement joins TRBV15 to TRBJ2-1, with D possibly matching TRBD2 (7 bases). Sequencing used synovial fluid, either unsorted or a sorted T cell fraction (not recorded which). The DNA for the CDR3 is TGTGCCACCAGCAACGGGGGGCCGAATGAGCAGTTCTTC. It is translated as CATSNGGPNEQFF. The whole variable domain, filled in from reference TRBV15 and TRBJ2-1, reads DAMVIQNPRYQVTQFGKPVTLSCSQTLNHNVMYWYQQKSSQAPKLLFHYYDKDFNNEADTPDNFQSRRPNTSFCFLDIRSPGLGDTAMYLCATSNGGPNEQFFGPGTRLTVL.